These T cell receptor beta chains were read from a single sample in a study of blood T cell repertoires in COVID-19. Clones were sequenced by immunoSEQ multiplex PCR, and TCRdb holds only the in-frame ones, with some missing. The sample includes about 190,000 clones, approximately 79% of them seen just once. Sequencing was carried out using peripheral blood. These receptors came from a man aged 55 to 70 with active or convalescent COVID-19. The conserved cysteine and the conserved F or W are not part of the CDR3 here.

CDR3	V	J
ASSYQTGLGGYT	TRBV7-9	TRBJ1-2
ASSLSASQNQPQH	TRBV7-2	TRBJ1-5
ASSLISVGMNTEAF	TRBV5-1	TRBJ1-1
ASSQLVRGSQPQH	TRBV4-3	TRBJ1-5
SASWEAGASETQY	TRBV20-1	TRBJ2-5
ASSPGQGAFEQY	TRBV4-3	TRBJ2-7
SAGYRSEGYT	TRBV29-1	TRBJ1-2
ASSSAGLGEQY	TRBV5-1	TRBJ2-7
AWSSSRDNEKLF	TRBV30	TRBJ1-4
ASNPRGGLETQY	TRBV5-4	TRBJ2-5
ASSPRGQQAKDTQY	TRBV5-1	TRBJ2-3
ASSLHTSGPTYEQY	TRBV27	TRBJ2-7
SASRREHEQF	TRBV20-1	TRBJ2-1
SVEAAPGGHGTGELF	TRBV29-1	TRBJ2-2
ASSWDTVNTEAF	TRBV5-1	TRBJ1-1
ASSNQGTGPNGYT	TRBV7-3	TRBJ1-2
ASRDATSPTDTQY	TRBV19	TRBJ2-3
ATTLDRVVDGYT	TRBV15	TRBJ1-2
ASRTTNTGELF	TRBV5-1	TRBJ2-2
ASSYSRNTGELF	TRBV6-6	TRBJ2-2
ASSSYRRIQETQY	TRBV5-6	TRBJ2-5
ASSPGRDQPQH	TRBV9	TRBJ1-5
SVAGWRNSGNTIY	TRBV29-1	TRBJ1-3
ASSSGTRNEQF	TRBV7-2	TRBJ2-1
ASSPPGQGTGELF	TRBV18	TRBJ2-2
ASSLVGGGEPLH	TRBV5-1	TRBJ1-6
ATAPGGATDTQY	TRBV10-3	TRBJ2-3
ASSQPSGGSQNTGELF	TRBV4-2	TRBJ2-2
AISAPGQGSDTQY	TRBV10-3	TRBJ2-3
ASSAQGARDTGELF	TRBV7-3	TRBJ2-2
ASSSGQPNQPQH	TRBV28	TRBJ1-5